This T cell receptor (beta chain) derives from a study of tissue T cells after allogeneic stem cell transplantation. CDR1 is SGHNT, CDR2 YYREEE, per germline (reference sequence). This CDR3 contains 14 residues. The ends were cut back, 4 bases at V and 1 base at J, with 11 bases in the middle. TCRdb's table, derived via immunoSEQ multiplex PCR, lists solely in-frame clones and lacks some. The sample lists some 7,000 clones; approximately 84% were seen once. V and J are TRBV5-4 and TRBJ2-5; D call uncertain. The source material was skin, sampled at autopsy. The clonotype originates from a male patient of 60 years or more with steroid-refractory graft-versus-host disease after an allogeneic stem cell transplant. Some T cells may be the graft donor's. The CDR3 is CASSLSGAQETQYF. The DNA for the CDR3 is TGTGCCAGCAGCCTTTCAGGCGCCCAAGAGACCCAGTACTTC. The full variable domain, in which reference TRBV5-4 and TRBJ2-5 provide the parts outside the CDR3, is ETGVTQSPTHLIKTRGQQVTLRCSSQSGHNTVSWYQQALGQGPQFIFQYYREEENGRGNFPPRFSGLQFPNYSSELNVNALELDDSALYLCASSLSGAQETQYFGPGTRLLVL.